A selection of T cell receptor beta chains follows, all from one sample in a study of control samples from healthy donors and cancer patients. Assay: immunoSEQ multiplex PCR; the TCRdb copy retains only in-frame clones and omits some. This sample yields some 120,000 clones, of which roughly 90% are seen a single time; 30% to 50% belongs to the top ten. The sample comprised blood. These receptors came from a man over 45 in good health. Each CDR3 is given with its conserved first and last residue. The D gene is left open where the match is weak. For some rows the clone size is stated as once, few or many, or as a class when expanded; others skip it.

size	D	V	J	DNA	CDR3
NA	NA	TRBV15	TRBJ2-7	TGTGCCACCAGCGCGATGCCGGGACACCTTTCCTACGAGCAGTACTTC	CATSAMPGHLSYEQYF
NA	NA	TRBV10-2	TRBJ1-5	TGCGCCAGCAGTGAGCGAGGGATGGATTGGCGGGTCAATCAGCCCCAGCATTTT	CASSERGMDWRVNQPQHF
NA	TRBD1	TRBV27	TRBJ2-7	TGTGCCAGCAGTTTCTCAGGGGGCGCGTACGAGCAGTACTTC	CASSFSGGAYEQYF
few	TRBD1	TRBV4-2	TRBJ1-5	TGTGCCAGCAGCCAGGAGAGAGGAACAGGGGGCGCCAATCAGCCCCAGCATTTT	CASSQERGTGGANQPQHF
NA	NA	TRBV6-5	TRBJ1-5	TGTGCCAGCAGTCCCCCGAGACAGCCGCCCCAGCATTTT	CASSPPRQPPQHF
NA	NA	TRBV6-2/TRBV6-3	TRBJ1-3	TGTGCCAGCAGTTACCTTACCTCTGGAAACACCATATATTTT	CASSYLTSGNTIYF
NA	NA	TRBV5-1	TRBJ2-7	TGCGCCAGCAGTCTGGTACACCGTGGACAGTCCAACGACGAGCAGTACTTC	CASSLVHRGQSNDEQYF
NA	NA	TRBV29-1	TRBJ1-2	TGCAGCGTTGAGGTGCGGGATGGCTACACCTTC	CSVEVRDGYTF
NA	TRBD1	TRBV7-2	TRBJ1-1	TGTGCCAGCAGCTTAGGACAGGGGGGGCTCGGCACTGAAGCTTTCTTT	CASSLGQGGLGTEAFF
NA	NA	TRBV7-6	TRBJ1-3	TGTGCCAGCCTGAGAGGAAACACCATATATTTT	CASLRGNTIYF
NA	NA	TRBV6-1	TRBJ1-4	TGTGCCAGCAGTGAAGACAGGGACATGGGAAAACTGTTTTTT	CASSEDRDMGKLFF
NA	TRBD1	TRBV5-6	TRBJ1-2	TGTGCCAGCAGCGAGCCGGGACAGGGGGATTATGGCTACACCTTC	CASSEPGQGDYGYTF
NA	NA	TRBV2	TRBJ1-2	TGTGCCAGCAGTGAAAGGTACAGCACGCAGGGCTACACCTTC	CASSERYSTQGYTF
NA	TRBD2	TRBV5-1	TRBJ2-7	TGCGCCAGCAGCTTTGGGGGGGACGTCGCCGAGCAGTACTTC	CASSFGGDVAEQYF
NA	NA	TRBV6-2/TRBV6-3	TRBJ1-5	TGTGCCAGCAGTTACTCGGGGCGTGAGCCCCAGCATTTT	CASSYSGREPQHF
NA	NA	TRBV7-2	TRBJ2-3	TGTGCCAGCAGCCAAGTGGTAGAAGATACGCAGTATTTT	CASSQVVEDTQYF
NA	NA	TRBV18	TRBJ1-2	TGTGCCAGCTCCTGGCGAGGGAGCGACTACACCTTC	CASSWRGSDYTF
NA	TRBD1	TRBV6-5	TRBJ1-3	TGTGCCAGCACTACAGGGGATACTGGAAACACCATATATTTT	CASTTGDTGNTIYF
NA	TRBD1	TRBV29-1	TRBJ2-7	TGCAGCGTGAGACAGGGGGCGGTAAGCTCCTACGAGCAGTACTTC	CSVRQGAVSSYEQYF
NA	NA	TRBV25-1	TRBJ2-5	TGTGCCAGCAGTGGGGCCTCTCAAGAGACCCAGTACTTC	CASSGASQETQYF
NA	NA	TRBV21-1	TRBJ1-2	TGTGCCAGCAGCCCCGCGATGGACTGCGGCTATGGCTACACCTTC	CASSPAMDCGYGYTF
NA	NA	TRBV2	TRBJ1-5	TGTGCCAGCAGTGAATATAGTTTTGTCAGCCCCCAGCATTTT	CASSEYSFVSPQHF
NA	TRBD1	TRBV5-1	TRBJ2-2	TGCGCCAGCAGCTTGGGAGACCGACAGGGCACCGGGGAGCTGTTTTTT	CASSLGDRQGTGELFF
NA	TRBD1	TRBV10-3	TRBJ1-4	TGTGCCATCAGTGGGTCGGGACAGGGGGCTCGGGAAAAACTGTTTTTT	CAISGSGQGAREKLFF
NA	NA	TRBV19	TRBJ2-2	TGTGCCAGTAGTATTCAGGGGCTGGACACCGGGGAGCTGTTTTTT	CASSIQGLDTGELFF
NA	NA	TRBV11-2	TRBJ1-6	TGTGCCAGCAGCTTAGAAGGTGCGGGGTACGGGGCAAATTCACCCCTCCACTTT	CASSLEGAGYGANSPLHF
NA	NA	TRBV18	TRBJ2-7	TGTGCCAGCTCACCACCGACGACTTCACTCGGCGAGCAGTACTTC	CASSPPTTSLGEQYF
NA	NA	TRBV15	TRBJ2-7	TGTGCCACCAGCAGAGATCTCGACACCTCCTACGAGCAGTACTTC	CATSRDLDTSYEQYF
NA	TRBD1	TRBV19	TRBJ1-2	TGTGCCAGTAGTCGACAGGGAGGGACCTTCGATGGCTACACCTTC	CASSRQGGTFDGYTF
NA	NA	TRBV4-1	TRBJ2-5	TGCGCCAGCAGCCAAGAGGATCGAGGGGAGACCCAGTACTTC	CASSQEDRGETQYF
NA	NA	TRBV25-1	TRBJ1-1	TGTGCCACATGGGACATAGGGAACACTGAAGCTTTCTTT	CATWDIGNTEAFF
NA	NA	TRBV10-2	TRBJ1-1	TGCGCCAGCGTTGGAGTGGCCACTGAAGCTTTCTTT	CASVGVATEAFF
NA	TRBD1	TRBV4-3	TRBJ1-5	TGCGCCAGCAGCCAGGTGACAGGGAACCAGCCCCAGCATTTT	CASSQVTGNQPQHF
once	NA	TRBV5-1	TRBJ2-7	TGCGCCAGCAGCCCCGATGTTAGGTACGAGCAGTACTTC	CASSPDVRYEQYF
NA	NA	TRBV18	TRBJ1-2	TGTGCCAGCTCACCAAGTTCAGGGTCGGGCTATGGCTACACCTTC	CASSPSSGSGYGYTF